A single sample gave rise to the 20 T cell receptor beta chains below, sequenced in a study of shared clonotypes between healthy human individuals. The repertoire was sequenced with immunoSEQ multiplex PCR; TCRdb's copy has only in-frame clones and lacks some. The table records some 1.1 million clones, approximately 77% of them present only once. The sequenced sample consisted of memory CD4+ T cells from PBMCs. The subset here: CD45RA-negative fraction. These receptors originate from a man younger than 35 in good health. Some clones in this sample may be carry-over from other donors' samples.

The genes are TRBV5-1 and TRBJ1-1; the D gene is possibly TRBD1 (5 bases). Deletions cut 0 bases from V and 4 bases from J, with 13 bases between. The V gene's germline CDR1 is SGHRS and CDR2 YFSETQ. CDR3 length: 15 amino acids. The CDR3 coding sequence is TGCGCCAGCAGCTTGGGGTTCGGGGGTAGCACTGAAGCTTTCTTT. Translation: CASSLGFGGSTEAFF. Full variable domain (remainder filled in from reference TRBV5-1 and TRBJ1-1): KAGVTQTPRYLIKTRGQQVTLSCSPISGHRSVSWYQQTPGQGLQFLFEYFSETQRNKGNFPGRFSGRQFSNSRSEMNVSTLELGDSALYLCASSLGFGGSTEAFFGQGTRLTVV.

As for this clone: This CDR3 is also generated by other DNA sequences in the sample. The V call is TRBV6-1, the J call TRBJ2-5; D is unresolved. V lost 2 bases and J lost 5, with 6 bases in between. Germline CDR1 and CDR2: MNHNS and SASEGT. The CDR3 sequence is 12 residues long. The CDR3 protein is CASSESRETQYF. The CDR3 DNA is TGTGCCAGCAGTGAATCACGGGAGACCCAGTACTTC.

V and J are TRBV19 and TRBJ2-3; no clear D. The germline V and J ends were trimmed by 6 bases and 3 bases, with 4 bases remaining between them. Germline V gene lookup returns CDR1 LNHDA and CDR2 SQIVND (reference sequence). The CDR3 covers 11 residues. CDR3 sequence: CASRTTDTQYF. Here the CDR3 DNA reads TGTGCCAGTAGAACTACAGATACGCAGTATTTT.

This chain links TRBV10-3 with TRBJ2-3, with D perhaps matching TRBD1 or TRBD2 (5 bases each). Looked up from germline, CDR1 is ENHRY and CDR2 is SYGVKD. The CDR3 extends over 13 amino acids. With 6 bases removed from V and 1 base from J, the gap between germline ends came to 8 bases. The CDR3, as DNA: TGTGCCATCAGGGGGACCGGCACAGATACGCAGTATTTT. Its protein product is CAIRGTGTDTQYF.

The rearrangement uses TRBV7-3 and TRBJ1-3; tentatively, D is TRBD1 (6 bases). This CDR3 is 15 amino acids long. Trimming removed 5 bases at V and 0 bases at J, with 11 bases between. The germline CDR1 and CDR2 sequences are SGHTA and FQGTGA. The CDR3 DNA follows: TGTGCCAGCAGCATGGACAGTATCTCTGGAAACACCATATATTTT. This sequence encodes CASSMDSISGNTIYF. Supplemented by reference TRBV7-3 and TRBJ1-3, the full variable domain reads GAGVSQTPSNKVTEKGKYVELRCDPISGHTALYWYRQSLGQGPEFLIYFQGTGAADDSGLPNDRFFAVRPEGSVSTLKIQRTERGDSAVYLCASSMDSISGNTIYFGEGSWLTVV.

The chain has TRBV30 and TRBJ2-3, with D hard to call. With 1 base removed from V and 4 bases from J, the gap between germline ends came to 6 bases. From germline, CDR1 is GTSNPN and CDR2 SVGIG (reference sequence). The CDR3 has 12 amino acids. The CDR3 protein is CAWSGAADTQYF. The DNA for the CDR3 is TGTGCCTGGAGTGGCGCGGCAGATACGCAGTATTTT.

This chain connects TRBV18 to TRBJ2-7; the D call may be TRBD1 or TRBD2 (5 bases each). CDR1 is KGHSH, CDR2 LQKENI, per germline. Trimming took 6 bases from V and 2 from J, leaving 11 bases between them. There are 13 residues in the CDR3. CDR3 region: CASSGTSTYEQYF. The CDR3 nucleotides read TGTGCCAGCTCCGGGACCTCGACCTACGAGCAGTACTTC. The entire variable domain, with the rest obtained from reference TRBV18 and TRBJ2-7, is as follows: NAGVMQNPRHLVRRRGQEARLRCSPMKGHSHVYWYRQLPEEGLKFMVYLQKENIIDESGMPKERFSAEFPKEGPSILRIQQVVRGDSAAYFCASSGTSTYEQYFGPGTRLTVT.

Of note for this clone: The sample contains more than one DNA sequence encoding this CDR3. V usage is TRBV6-5 and J usage is TRBJ1-1, with 7 nucleotides matching TRBD1. The V gene end was trimmed by 3 bases and the J gene end by 4 bases; junction bases not matched to a gene: 2. Germline V gives CDR1 MNHEY, CDR2 SVGAGI. This CDR3 has 13 residues. The CDR3 loop reads CASSYNRGTEAFF. The CDR3 DNA reads as TGTGCCAGCAGTTATAACAGGGGCACTGAAGCTTTCTTT.

This clone was recorded at least ten times. The rearrangement links TRBV5-1 to TRBJ2-7, with D hard to call. Germline V gives CDR1 SGHRS, CDR2 YFSETQ. The CDR3 is 14 amino acids. V was cut by 1 base and J by 4 bases, with 12 bases left in between. CDR3 protein: CASSLMAPGYEQYF. The CDR3 nucleotides are TGCGCCAGCAGCTTGATGGCCCCCGGATACGAGCAGTACTTC. The full variable domain, in which reference TRBV5-1 and TRBJ2-7 provide the parts outside the CDR3, is KAGVTQTPRYLIKTRGQQVTLSCSPISGHRSVSWYQQTPGQGLQFLFEYFSETQRNKGNFPGRFSGRQFSNSRSEMNVSTLELGDSALYLCASSLMAPGYEQYFGPGTRLTVT.

The sample holds one count of this clone. J is TRBJ2-5 and V is TRBV28, with 7 bases that match TRBD2. Germline V CDR1 and CDR2: MDHEN, SYDVKM. There are 14 residues in the CDR3. V trimming: 8 bases; J trimming: 4 bases; junction bases outside the gene matches: 10. CDR3 in amino acids: CASGKLGRVETQYF. The CDR3 bases are TGTGCCAGCGGGAAGCTTGGGAGGGTAGAGACCCAGTACTTC.

The CDR3 reads CASSRRGDAFF. The CDR3 DNA follows: TGTGCCAGCAGCCGCAGGGGGGACGCTTTCTTT. The chain employs TRBV5-8 and TRBJ1-1, with 7 bases aligning to TRBD1. Unmatched junction bases numbered 5, after V lost 4 bases and J lost 11 bases. There are 11 residues in the CDR3. CDR1 SGHTS and CDR2 YDEGEE come from the germline V gene.

The chain links TRBV4-3 to TRBJ2-3; D unclear. The CDR3 loop spans 14 amino acids. From germline, CDR1 is LGHNA and CDR2 YSLEER. The V end was cut by 2 bases, the J end by 2 bases, with 8 bases between. The CDR3 protein is CASSQSRTTDTQYF. The CDR3 DNA sequence: TGCGCCAGCAGCCAATCCCGAACCACAGATACGCAGTATTTT.

The V and J genes are TRBV2 and TRBJ2-3, with a weak D call TRBD2 (5 bases). This CDR3 has 14 amino acids. V lost 7 bases to trimming and J lost 2 bases, with 13 bases between them. The germline CDR1 and CDR2 sequences are SNHLY and FYNNEI. CDR3 sequence reads: CASMEASPTDTQYF. The CDR3 nucleotides are TGTGCCAGCATGGAGGCTAGCCCCACAGATACGCAGTATTTT.

The chain uses TRBV5-6 and TRBJ1-5, with D possibly TRBD1 on 5 matching bases. Germline V CDR1 and CDR2: SGHDT, YYEEEE. The CDR3 contains 14 residues. V was cut by 0 bases and J by 8 bases, with 12 bases left in between. The CDR3 sequence: CASSLEGNREPQHF. The CDR3 nucleotides are TGTGCCAGCAGCTTGGAGGGGAATAGGGAGCCCCAGCATTTT.

The gene calls are TRBV7-2 and TRBJ2-2, with D perhaps TRBD2 (5 bases). This CDR3 comprises 16 residues. Germline V gives CDR1 SGHTA, CDR2 FQGNSA. V lost 1 base, J lost 8 bases, and 17 bases lay in between. CDR3 sequence (DNA): TGTGCCAGCAGCTTAGGTTCACTAGTGGTAGCGGGGGAGCTGTTTTTT. Residues: CASSLGSLVVAGELFF.

The CDR3 DNA reads as TGTGCCAGCCTGAGACAGGGGATGGGCTATGGCTACACCTTC. Translation gives CASLRQGMGYGYTF. V is TRBV2 and J is TRBJ1-2, with 8 bases that match TRBD1. CDR3 length: 14 amino acids. The germline CDR1 and CDR2 sequences are SNHLY and FYNNEI. V dropped 8 bases and J dropped 4; count of bases not matched to a gene: 9.

The rearrangement joins TRBV9 to TRBJ2-7, with D possibly TRBD2 on 5 matching bases. The CDR3 runs to 15 residues. The germline gives CDR1 SGDLS, CDR2 YYNGEE. V was pared by 4 bases and J by 4 bases, with 18 bases between. CDR3 loop: CASSPQSAGGYEQYF. CDR3 bases: TGTGCCAGCAGCCCCCAAAGTGCGGGTGGTTACGAGCAGTACTTC.

The chain employs TRBV6-1 and TRBJ1-2; D might be TRBD1 (5 bases). With 5 bases removed from V and 4 bases from J, the gap between germline ends came to 17 bases. This CDR3 comprises 15 residues. CDR1 and CDR2 (germline): MNHNS, SASEGT. The DNA for the CDR3 is TGTGCCAGCAGTCGCTCGGGGGGTTTCGGCTATGGCTACACCTTC. Encoded protein: CASSRSGGFGYGYTF.

The chain employs TRBV2 and TRBJ1-2, with no clear D. CDR1 and CDR2 (germline): SNHLY, FYNNEI. This CDR3 spans 13 amino acids. The germline V and J ends were trimmed by 4 bases and 4 bases, with 10 bases remaining between them. CDR3 DNA sequence: TGTGCCAGCAGTGGGGAAACTATCTATGGCTACACCTTC. This translates into CASSGETIYGYTF. Looking up the rest from reference TRBV2 and TRBJ1-2 gives the full variable domain: EPEVTQTPSHQVTQMGQEVILRCVPISNHLYFYWYRQILGQKVEFLVSFYNNEISEKSEIFDDQFSVERPDGSNFTLKIRSTKLEDSAMYFCASSGETIYGYTFGSGTRLTVV.

The chain links TRBV19 to TRBJ1-5, with D perhaps TRBD1 (5 bases). The CDR3 totals 14 residues. The V end was cut by 8 bases, the J end by 0 bases, with 11 bases between. Germline assignment: CDR1 LNHDA and CDR2 SQIVND (reference sequence). The CDR3 protein is CASGRDHSNQPQHF. CDR3 bases: TGTGCCAGTGGACGGGACCATAGCAATCAGCCCCAGCATTTT.